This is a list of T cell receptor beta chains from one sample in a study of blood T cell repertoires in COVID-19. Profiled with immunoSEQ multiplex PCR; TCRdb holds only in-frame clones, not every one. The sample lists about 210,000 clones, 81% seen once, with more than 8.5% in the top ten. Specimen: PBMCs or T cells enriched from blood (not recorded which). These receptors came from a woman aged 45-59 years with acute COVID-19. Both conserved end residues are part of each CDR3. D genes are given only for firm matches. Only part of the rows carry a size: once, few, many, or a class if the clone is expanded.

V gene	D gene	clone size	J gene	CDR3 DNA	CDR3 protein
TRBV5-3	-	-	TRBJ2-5	TGTGCCAGCGGGACACTCGCCAAGACCCAGTACTTC	CASGTLAKTQYF
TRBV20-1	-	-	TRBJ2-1	TGCAGTGCTACCATTAACGGGGAGTTCTTC	CSATINGEFF
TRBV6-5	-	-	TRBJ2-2	TGTGCCAGCAGTTACAGAACTCCGAACACCGGGGAGCTGTTTTTT	CASSYRTPNTGELFF
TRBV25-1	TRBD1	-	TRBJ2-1	TGTGCCAGCAGCGGACAGGTTGGGCATGAGCAGTTCTTC	CASSGQVGHEQFF
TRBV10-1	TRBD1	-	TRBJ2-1	TGCGCCAGCAGTGAGTTCTTACAGGGGAAATCCTACAATGAGCAGTTCTTC	CASSEFLQGKSYNEQFF
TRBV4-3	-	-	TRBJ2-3	TGCGCCAGCAGCCAAGAGCCAGGGATCACAGATACGCAGTATTTT	CASSQEPGITDTQYF
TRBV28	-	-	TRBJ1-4	TGTGCCAGCAGCACTTATCGTGTACCTACAACTAATGAAAAACTGTTTTTT	CASSTYRVPTTNEKLFF
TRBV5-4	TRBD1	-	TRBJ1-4	TGTGCCAGCAGCCCCGTCGGGACAGGGACTCCAGGGAGTGAAAAACTGTTTTTT	CASSPVGTGTPGSEKLFF
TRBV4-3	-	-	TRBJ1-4	TGCGCCAGCAGCCAAGGAGGGGGGGATAGTCGGGTAAAACTGTTTTTT	CASSQGGGDSRVKLFF
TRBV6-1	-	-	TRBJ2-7	TGTGCCAGCAGTGAACGGCAGGGGAAGGGCGAGCAGTACTTC	CASSERQGKGEQYF
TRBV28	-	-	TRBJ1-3	TGTGCCAGCAGTTCGCTTCGGACAGATGGAAACACCATATATTTT	CASSSLRTDGNTIYF
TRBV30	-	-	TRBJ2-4	TGTGCCTGGAGTCGACAGAGCCTAGCCAAAAACATTCAGTACTTC	CAWSRQSLAKNIQYF
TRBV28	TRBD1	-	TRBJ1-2	TGTGCCAGCAGTCCCCCTACAGGGACAGTTGGCTACACCTTC	CASSPPTGTVGYTF
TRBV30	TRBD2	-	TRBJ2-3	TGTGCCTGGAGACAGGCGGGAGGGATTACGCAGTATTTT	CAWRQAGGITQYF
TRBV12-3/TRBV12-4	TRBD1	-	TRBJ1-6	TGTGCCAGCAGGAACGCAGGGGGATCACCCCTCCACTTT	CASRNAGGSPLHF
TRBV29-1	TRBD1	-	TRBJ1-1	TGCAGCGGAAGGACAGGGGGCCTCACTGAAGCTTTCTTT	CSGRTGGLTEAFF
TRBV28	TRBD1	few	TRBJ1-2	TGTGCCAGCAGGCCCGACAGGGAGAATGGCTACACCTTC	CASRPDRENGYTF
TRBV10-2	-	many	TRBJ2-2	TGCGCCAGCAGGAGGGGGAGGGACACCGGGGAGCTGTTTTTT	CASRRGRDTGELFF
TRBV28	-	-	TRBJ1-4	TGTGCCAGCAGGCCCTCAGGGGCAACTAATGAAAAACTGTTTTTT	CASRPSGATNEKLFF
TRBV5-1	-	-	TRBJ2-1	TGCGCCAGCAGCCTCAGGGGAGACAATGAGCAGTTCTTC	CASSLRGDNEQFF
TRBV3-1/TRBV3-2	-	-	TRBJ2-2	TGTGCCAGCAGCCCCTGGCGGAGTACCACCGGGGAGCTGTTTTTT	CASSPWRSTTGELFF
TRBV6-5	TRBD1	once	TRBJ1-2	TGTGCCAGCAGGACGGACAGGGCCAATGGCTACACCTTC	CASRTDRANGYTF
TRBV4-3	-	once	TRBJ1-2	TGCGCCAGCAGCCAAGACCAACAGGGAAGGAACTATGGCTACACCTTC	CASSQDQQGRNYGYTF
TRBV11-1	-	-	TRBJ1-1	TGTGCCAGCAGCCGAGTGGGAGGAGTCACTGAAGCTTTCTTT	CASSRVGGVTEAFF
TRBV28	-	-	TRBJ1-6	TGTGCCAGCAGTTTACACAATAATTCACCCCTCCACTTT	CASSLHNNSPLHF
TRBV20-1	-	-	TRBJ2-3	TGCAGTGCTAGTGAGGTGGGAGGCATGGATGGTACGCAGTATTTT	CSASEVGGMDGTQYF
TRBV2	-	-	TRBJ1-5	TGTGCCAGCAGTGAGGAGAGACAGAAGTATCAGCCCCAGCATTTT	CASSEERQKYQPQHF
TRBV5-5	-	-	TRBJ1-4	TGTGCCAGCAGCTTGGCCAGCGCCAATGAAAAACTGTTTTTT	CASSLASANEKLFF
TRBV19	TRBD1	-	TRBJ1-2	TGTGCCAGTAGCCCACCGACAGGGTTCTATGGCTACACCTTC	CASSPPTGFYGYTF